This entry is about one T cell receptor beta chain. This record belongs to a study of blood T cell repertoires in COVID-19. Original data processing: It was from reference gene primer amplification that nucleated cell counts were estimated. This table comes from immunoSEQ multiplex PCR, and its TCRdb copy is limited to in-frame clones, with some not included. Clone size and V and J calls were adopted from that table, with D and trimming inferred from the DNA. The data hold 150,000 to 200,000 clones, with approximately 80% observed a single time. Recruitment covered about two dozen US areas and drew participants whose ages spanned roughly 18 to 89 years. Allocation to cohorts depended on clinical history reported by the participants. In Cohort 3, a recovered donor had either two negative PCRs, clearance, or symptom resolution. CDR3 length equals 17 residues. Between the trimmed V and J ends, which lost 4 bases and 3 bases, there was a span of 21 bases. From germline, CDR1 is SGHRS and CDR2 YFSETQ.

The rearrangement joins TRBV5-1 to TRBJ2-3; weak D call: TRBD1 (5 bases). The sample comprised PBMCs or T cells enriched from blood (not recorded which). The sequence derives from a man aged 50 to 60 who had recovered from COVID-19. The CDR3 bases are TGCGCCAGCAGCCCCAATGAGGATCAGTACAGGACAGATACGCAGTATTTT. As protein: CASSPNEDQYRTDTQYF.